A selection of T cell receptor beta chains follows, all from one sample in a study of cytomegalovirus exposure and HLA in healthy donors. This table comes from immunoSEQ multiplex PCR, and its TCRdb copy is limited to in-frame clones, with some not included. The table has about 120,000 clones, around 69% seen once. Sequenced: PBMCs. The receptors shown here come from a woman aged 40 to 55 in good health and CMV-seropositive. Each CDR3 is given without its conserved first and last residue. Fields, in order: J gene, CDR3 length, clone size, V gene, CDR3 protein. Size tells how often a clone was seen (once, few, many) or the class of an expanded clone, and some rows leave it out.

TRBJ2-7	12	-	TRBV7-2	ASSSTSSSYEQY
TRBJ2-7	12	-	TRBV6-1	ASSEALASYEQY
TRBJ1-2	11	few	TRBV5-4	ASSLRDRGGYT
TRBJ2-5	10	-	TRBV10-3	AISETLETQY
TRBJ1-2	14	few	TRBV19	ASSMAAGTGGYGYT
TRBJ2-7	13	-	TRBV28	ASSRTPAGSYEQY
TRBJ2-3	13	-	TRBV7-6	ASSLPGQGTDTRY
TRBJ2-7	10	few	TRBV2	ASSETRYEQY
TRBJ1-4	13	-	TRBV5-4	ASSLTGSTNEKLF
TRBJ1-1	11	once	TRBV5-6	ASIQGLGTEAF
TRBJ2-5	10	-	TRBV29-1	SVGGTAETQY
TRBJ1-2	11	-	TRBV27	ASSLGQNYGYT
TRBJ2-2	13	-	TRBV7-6	ASSLKGGLSGELF
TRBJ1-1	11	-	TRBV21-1	ASSPPGHREAF